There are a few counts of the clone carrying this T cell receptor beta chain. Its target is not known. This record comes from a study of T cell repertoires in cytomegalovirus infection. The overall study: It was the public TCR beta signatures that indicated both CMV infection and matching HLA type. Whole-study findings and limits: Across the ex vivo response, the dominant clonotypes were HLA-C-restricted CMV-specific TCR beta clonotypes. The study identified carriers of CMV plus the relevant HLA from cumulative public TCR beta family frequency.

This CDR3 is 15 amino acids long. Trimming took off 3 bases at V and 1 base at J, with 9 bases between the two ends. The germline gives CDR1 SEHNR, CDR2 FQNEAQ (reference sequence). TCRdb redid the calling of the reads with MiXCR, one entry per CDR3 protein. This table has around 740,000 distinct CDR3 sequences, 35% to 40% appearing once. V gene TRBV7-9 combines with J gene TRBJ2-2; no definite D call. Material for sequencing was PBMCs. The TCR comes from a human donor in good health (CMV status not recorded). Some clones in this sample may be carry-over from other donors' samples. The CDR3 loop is CASSFLGQNTGELFF. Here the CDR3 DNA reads TGTGCCAGCAGCTTCCTAGGGCAGAACACCGGGGAGCTGTTTTTT.